Below are 27 T cell receptor beta chains sequenced from a single sample in a study of shared clonotypes between healthy human individuals. Measured with immunoSEQ multiplex PCR; TCRdb has only the in-frame clones, and not every one. The sample records under 600,000 clones, more than 95% being singletons. Material: naive CD4+ T cells sorted from blood. Described subset: CD45RA+ positively selected. These receptors all stem from a woman between 25 and 40 years old in good health.

The J gene is TRBJ2-7, the V gene TRBV6-6; 12 bases align to TRBD1. Germline assignment: CDR1 MNHNY and CDR2 SVGAGI (reference sequence). The CDR3 is made up of 15 amino acids. The V and J ends lost 6 bases and 7 bases, in that order; junction bases with no gene match: 10. CDR3 coding DNA: TGTGCCAGCAGATCTCCGGGACAGGGGGCGTATGAGCAGTACTTC. It translates to CASRSPGQGAYEQYF.

This chain connects TRBV2 to TRBJ1-3; D assignment may be TRBD1 or TRBD2 (5 bases each). Matching the DNA end better, TRBJ2-2 makes the J call doubtful. Germline V lookup: CDR1 SNHLY, CDR2 FYNNEI. This CDR3 comprises 15 residues. CDR3 protein: CASSELMGPTGELFF. The CDR3 nucleotides read TGTGCCAGCAGTGAATTAATGGGACCCACCGGGGAGCTGTTTTTT.

The chain employs TRBV7-8 and TRBJ1-1; 7 bases match TRBD1. In germline, CDR1 is SGHVS, CDR2 FQNEAQ. The CDR3 totals 15 residues. The trim removed 2 bases at V and 4 bases at J, leaving 7 bases unmatched. As DNA, the CDR3 is TGTGCCAGCAGCTTAAGACAGGGAGCGGGCACTGAAGCTTTCTTT. Translating it yields CASSLRQGAGTEAFF.

This chain uses TRBV5-4 with TRBJ2-2; 15 bases match TRBD2. This CDR3 has 17 amino acids. V lost 3 bases and J lost 7; bases outside the gene matches: 7. In germline, CDR1 is SGHNT, CDR2 YYREEE (reference sequence). CDR3 bases: TGTGCCAGCAGCTCTGGACTAGCGGGAGGGCCTAACGGGGAGCTGTTTTTT. It yields the protein CASSSGLAGGPNGELFF.

This chain joins TRBV27 and TRBJ2-5, with a possible D match to TRBD1 (5 bases). TRBJ2-7 matches the DNA end more closely, so the J call is doubtful. CDR1 and CDR2 (germline): MNHEY, SMNVEV (reference sequence). The CDR3 length is 17 residues. The DNA for the CDR3 is TGTGCCAGCAGTTTATCGATCGGGTTGGGGCAGCACTACGAGCAGTACTTC. As protein: CASSLSIGLGQHYEQYF.

This chain links TRBV28 with TRBJ2-2; 11 nucleotides match TRBD2. Germline values: CDR1 MDHEN, CDR2 SYDVKM. V lost 5 bases, J lost 4 bases, and 12 bases stayed unmatched. CDR3 length: 18 amino acids. The CDR3: CASSRLTSGSLATGELFF. DNA of the CDR3: TGTGCCAGCAGTAGACTCACTAGCGGGAGTTTGGCCACCGGGGAGCTGTTTTTT.

This chain connects TRBV19 to TRBJ2-3; 7 bases are a match to TRBD2. The CDR3 extends over 16 amino acids. V lost 9 bases, J lost 4 bases, and 16 bases stayed unmatched. Germline-derived CDR1 and CDR2 are LNHDA and SQIVND (reference sequence). CDR3 sequence: CASRDYHYTDPDTQYF. The CDR3 nucleotides are TGTGCCAGCCGGGACTACCACTACACAGACCCAGATACGCAGTATTTT.

The chain uses TRBV25-1 and TRBJ2-1; a weak D match, TRBD2 (6 bases). The CDR3 is made up of 13 amino acids. Germline CDR1 MGHDK, CDR2 SYGVNS. V was shortened by 7 bases and J by 12 bases, with 19 bases between the two germline ends. CDR3 loop: CASTTVDRDWQFF. The CDR3, as DNA: TGTGCCAGCACTACAGTTGACCGGGACTGGCAGTTCTTC. Full variable domain (outside the CDR3, taken from reference TRBV25-1 and TRBJ2-1): EADIYQTPRYLVIGTGKKITLECSQTMGHDKMYWYQQDPGMELHLIHYSYGVNSTEKGDLSSESTVSRIRTEHFPLTLESARPSHTSQYLCASTTVDRDWQFFGPGTRLTVL.

V and J are TRBV27 and TRBJ2-3, with TRBD1 identical over 8 bases. CDR1 and CDR2 from the germline V gene are MNHEY and SMNVEV (reference sequence). The CDR3 length is 14 residues. J lost 1 base, V lost 3 bases, and 0 bases had no gene match. The CDR3 bases are TGTGCCAGCAGTTTGGGACAGGGCACAGATACGCAGTATTTT. It translates to CASSLGQGTDTQYF.

V and J are TRBV28 and TRBJ2-7, with D hard to call. CDR1 MDHEN and CDR2 SYDVKM come from the germline V gene. The CDR3 has 14 amino acids. V dropped 5 bases and J dropped 3 bases, with 14 bases sitting between them. The CDR3 coding sequence is TGTGCCAGCAGTAGGAACCTGTTTAACTACGAGCAGTACTTC. This translates into CASSRNLFNYEQYF.

This clone showed up just once. J is TRBJ2-7 and V is TRBV5-6; a possible D gene is TRBD2 (6 bases). The V gene's germline CDR1 is SGHDT and CDR2 YYEEEE. The length of the CDR3 is 17 residues. The V and J ends lost 0 bases and 4 bases respectively, with 20 bases between them. CDR3: CASSLGPPRRGDYEQYF. Written as DNA, the CDR3 is TGTGCCAGCAGCTTGGGTCCCCCTAGGCGGGGCGATTACGAGCAGTACTTC. Full variable domain (missing parts from reference TRBV5-6 and TRBJ2-7): DAGVTQSPTHLIKTRGQQVTLRCSPKSGHDTVSWYQQALGQGPQFIFQYYEEEERQRGNFPDRFSGHQFPNYSSELNVNALLLGDSALYLCASSLGPPRRGDYEQYFGPGTRLTVT.

V and J are TRBV7-2 and TRBJ2-7; TRBD1 agrees at 11 bases. Germline V CDR1 and CDR2: SGHTA, FQGNSA. V dropped 5 bases and J dropped 5; count of bases not matched to a gene: 8. The CDR3 spans 15 residues. The CDR3 DNA reads TGTGCCAGCAGCAACCGGGACAGGGGGTCCGACGAGCAGTACTTC. Its protein product is CASSNRDRGSDEQYF. Combining the CDR3 with reference TRBV7-2 and TRBJ2-7 gives the whole variable domain GAGVSQSPSNKVTEKGKDVELRCDPISGHTALYWYRQSLGQGLEFLIYFQGNSAPDKSGLPSDRFSAERTGGSVSTLTIQRTQQEDSAVYLCASSNRDRGSDEQYFGPGTRLTVT.

This clone occurred once. The chain uses TRBV18 and TRBJ2-2, with 10 bases lining up with TRBD2. Germline CDR1 reads KGHSH; CDR2 reads LQKENI. J gave up 3 bases and V 1 base, and 2 bases lay outside the gene matches. This CDR3 is 16 amino acids long. The CDR3 DNA reads TGTGCCAGCTCACCACAGCTAGCGGGGGACACCGGGGAGCTGTTTTTT. This sequence encodes CASSPQLAGDTGELFF.

The CDR3 sequence is CASSLHGGHSYEQYF. The CDR3 nucleotides are TGTGCCAGCAGTTTACACGGGGGACATTCCTACGAGCAGTACTTC. This chain joins TRBV27 and TRBJ2-7; D is perhaps TRBD1 or TRBD2 (6 bases each). The V end was cut by 2 bases, the J end by 1 base, with 12 bases between. The germline V gene encodes CDR1 MNHEY and CDR2 SMNVEV (reference sequence). The CDR3 covers 15 residues.

This clone appeared once. The DNA of the CDR3 is TGTGCCTGGAGTATCGACTCCGGGCATAATTCACCCCTCCACTTT. It is translated as CAWSIDSGHNSPLHF. This chain connects TRBV30 to TRBJ1-6; D not resolved. Germline V lookup: CDR1 GTSNPN, CDR2 SVGIG (reference sequence). This CDR3 is 15 amino acids long. The V gene lost 2 bases and the J gene lost 5 bases, with 13 bases spanning the gap.

J is TRBJ2-3 and V is TRBV28; a possible D gene is TRBD1 (5 bases). The CDR3 runs to 13 residues. Germline V lookup: CDR1 MDHEN, CDR2 SYDVKM. V was pared by 8 bases and J by 3 bases, with 12 bases between. CDR3 sequence: CASRKPGTDTQYF. Written as DNA, the CDR3 is TGTGCCAGCCGAAAGCCAGGGACAGATACGCAGTATTTT.

The chain combines TRBV29-1 with TRBJ2-2; a weak D match, TRBD1 (5 bases). V was shortened by 4 bases and J by 5 bases, with 11 bases between the two germline ends. Looked up from germline, CDR1 is SQVTM and CDR2 is ANQGSEA. CDR3 size: 13 residues. CDR3 residues: CSVGFKGTGELFF. CDR3 DNA sequence: TGCAGCGTTGGTTTTAAGGGGACCGGGGAGCTGTTTTTT.

This clone was detected a few times. The rearrangement joins TRBV5-1 to TRBJ2-2; unclear D gene. This CDR3 is 15 amino acids long. V was pared by 0 bases and J by 0 bases, with 6 bases between. CDR1 SGHRS and CDR2 YFSETQ come from the germline V gene. CDR3 bases: TGCGCCAGCAGCTTGGCACGGCCGAACACCGGGGAGCTGTTTTTT. Its translation is CASSLARPNTGELFF.

The gene calls are TRBV7-9 and TRBJ2-3, with TRBD1 identical over 7 bases. Looked up from germline, CDR1 is SEHNR and CDR2 is FQNEAQ (reference sequence). With V trimmed by 1 base and J by 6 bases, 7 bases remained unmatched. The CDR3 consists of 15 residues. CDR3 amino acids: CASSLVGTEADTQYF. The CDR3 bases are TGTGCCAGCAGCTTAGTTGGGACAGAGGCGGATACGCAGTATTTT.

This chain connects TRBV6-1 to TRBJ2-2; no definite D call. The CDR3 is 13 amino acids. In germline, CDR1 is MNHNS, CDR2 SASEGT. V shed 10 bases and J shed 8 bases, with 17 bases lying between them. The CDR3 here is CAIKVWGTGELFF. DNA of the CDR3: TGTGCCATCAAAGTATGGGGTACGGGGGAGCTGTTTTTT.

The rearrangement links TRBV28 to TRBJ2-7; the D gene is possibly TRBD2 (6 bases). Germline-derived CDR1 and CDR2 are MDHEN and SYDVKM. V shed 6 bases and J shed 3 bases, with 12 bases lying between them. The CDR3 contains 13 residues. Here the CDR3 DNA reads TGTGCCAGCAGGGGACTCTTTGGCTACGAGCAGTACTTC. This translates into CASRGLFGYEQYF.

The chain recombines TRBV5-1 with TRBJ2-7, with D unclear. Between the trimmed V and J ends, which lost 0 bases and 5 bases, there was a span of 12 bases. From germline, CDR1 is SGHRS and CDR2 YFSETQ. The CDR3 runs to 14 residues. CDR3 protein: CASSLGQDFNEQYF. CDR3 bases: TGCGCCAGCAGCTTGGGTCAAGACTTTAACGAGCAGTACTTC.

The chain has TRBV11-2 and TRBJ2-7; 10 bases align to TRBD1. The V and J ends lost 1 base and 1 base, in that order; junction bases with no gene match: 1. The CDR3 runs to 15 residues. Germline values: CDR1 SGHAT, CDR2 FQNNGV. The CDR3 region is CASSLGQGASYEQYF. The CDR3 coding sequence is TGTGCCAGCAGCTTAGGACAGGGGGCTTCCTACGAGCAGTACTTC.

V and J are TRBV28 and TRBJ1-2; D unresolved. The V end was cut by 6 bases, the J end by 7 bases, with 12 bases between. Germline CDR1 is MDHEN and CDR2 is SYDVKM. CDR3 length: 12 residues. The CDR3 region is CASSPDPSGYTF. CDR3 coding DNA: TGTGCCAGCAGCCCCGACCCTTCTGGCTACACCTTC.

The chain joins TRBV28 to TRBJ1-1; possibly TRBD1 for D (6 bases). The germline V and J ends were trimmed by 5 bases and 0 bases, with 13 bases remaining between them. The germline V gene encodes CDR1 MDHEN and CDR2 SYDVKM. CDR3 length: 15 amino acids. The CDR3: CASSRQDILNTEAFF. CDR3 coding DNA: TGTGCCAGCAGTCGACAGGATATCTTGAACACTGAAGCTTTCTTT.

The CDR3 nucleotides read TGTGCCAGAAGGCTCCCGGGGGGAGGGACTGAAGCTTTCTTT. This translates into CARRLPGGGTEAFF. The chain joins TRBV27 to TRBJ1-1, with D maybe TRBD1 (5 bases). Germline V gives CDR1 MNHEY, CDR2 SMNVEV (reference sequence). Trimming removed 9 bases at V and 5 bases at J, with 19 bases between. The CDR3 loop spans 14 amino acids.

The CDR3 coding sequence is TGTGCCAGTAGTATAGTGTCCTACGAGCAGTACTTC. Translating gives CASSIVSYEQYF. This chain joins TRBV19 and TRBJ2-7, with unresolved D. The CDR3 sequence is 12 residues long. Looked up from germline, CDR1 is LNHDA and CDR2 is SQIVND (reference sequence). V was clipped by 1 base and J by 1 base, with 2 bases between them. Complete variable domain (other parts from reference TRBV19 and TRBJ2-7): DGGITQSPKYLFRKEGQNVTLSCEQNLNHDAMYWYRQDPGQGLRLIYYSQIVNDFQKGDIAEGYSVSREKKESFPLTVTSAQKNPTAFYLCASSIVSYEQYFGPGTRLTVT.